These 22 T cell receptor beta chains were sequenced from one sample in a study of cytomegalovirus exposure and HLA in healthy donors. PCR amplification relied on 60 Vbeta primers (plus 13 Jbeta primers). Assay used: immunoSEQ multiplex PCR; TCRdb lists only in-frame clones, some missing. Of approximately 140,000 clones listed, about 73% are singletons. Sequencing used PBMCs. The receptors were gathered from a human donor in good health.

The CDR3 DNA reads TGTGCCACATCTGGGGACAGGGGGACAGATACGCAGTATTTT. This codes for CATSGDRGTDTQYF. This chain joins TRBV15 and TRBJ2-3, with 11 bases lining up with TRBD1. Germline CDR1 reads LNHNV; CDR2 reads YYDKDF (reference sequence). This CDR3 has 14 amino acids. J lost 3 bases, V lost 9 bases, and 5 bases had no gene match.

The rearrangement links TRBV7-9 to TRBJ1-2; D is unclear. The CDR3 contains 11 residues. Germline V gene sequence: CDR1 SEHNR, CDR2 FQNEAQ (reference sequence). V lost 0 bases and J 8 bases, leaving 4 bases between the germline ends. CDR3: CASSLAGGYTF. The CDR3, as DNA: TGTGCCAGCAGCTTAGCGGGCGGCTACACCTTC.

The CDR3 bases are TGTGCCAGCAGCTTAAAGGGTGCGGGCTATGGCTACACCTTC. Its protein is CASSLKGAGYGYTF. V and J are TRBV7-8 and TRBJ1-2; the D is unclear. The CDR3 covers 14 residues. Germline CDR1 SGHVS, CDR2 FQNEAQ. V was cut by 2 bases and J by 4 bases, with 11 bases left in between.

The V and J genes are TRBV4-3 and TRBJ2-4, with a tentative D call TRBD1 (6 bases). The ends were cut back, 0 bases at V and 2 bases at J, with 14 bases in the middle. Germline lookup yields CDR1 LGHNA and CDR2 YSLEER. The CDR3 has 17 residues. The CDR3 DNA reads TGCGCCAGCAGCCAAGACCTAGGGGGAGATCCCAAAAACATTCAGTACTTC. Translated, it gives CASSQDLGGDPKNIQYF.

There are a few counts of this clone. The V and J genes are TRBV19 and TRBJ2-5; D unresolved. CDR3 length equals 13 residues. The V gene lost 5 bases and the J gene lost 2 bases, with 9 bases spanning the gap. Germline V gives CDR1 LNHDA, CDR2 SQIVND (reference sequence). In nucleotides, the CDR3 is TGTGCCAGTAGTTTGATGGCTCAAGAGACCCAGTACTTC. Residues: CASSLMAQETQYF. Full variable domain (rest looked up from reference TRBV19 and TRBJ2-5): DGGITQSPKYLFRKEGQNVTLSCEQNLNHDAMYWYRQDPGQGLRLIYYSQIVNDFQKGDIAEGYSVSREKKESFPLTVTSAQKNPTAFYLCASSLMAQETQYFGPGTRLLVL.

This clone was seen only once. The rearrangement links TRBV15 to TRBJ1-1; perhaps TRBD1 as D (6 bases). CDR3 length: 14 amino acids. Germline V gives CDR1 LNHNV, CDR2 YYDKDF (reference sequence). Trimming removed 6 bases from V and 0 bases from J, with 11 bases in between. The CDR3 here is CATRSRGLNTEAFF. The DNA of the CDR3 is TGTGCCACCAGGTCCAGGGGACTGAACACTGAAGCTTTCTTT.

This clone was detected once. The chain recombines TRBV30 with TRBJ1-5; D is perhaps TRBD1 (6 bases). V lost 6 bases to trimming and J lost 0 bases, with 12 bases between them. From germline, CDR1 is GTSNPN and CDR2 SVGIG (reference sequence). The CDR3 has 14 residues. CDR3: CACGGGHSNQPQHF. CDR3 in DNA: TGTGCCTGCGGGGGGGGCCATAGCAATCAGCCCCAGCATTTT. Combining the CDR3 with reference TRBV30 and TRBJ1-5 gives the whole variable domain SQTIHQWPATLVQPVGSPLSLECTVEGTSNPNLYWYRQAAGRGLQLLFYSVGIGQISSEVPQNLSASRPQDRQFILSSKKLLLSDSGFYLCACGGGHSNQPQHFGDGTRLSIL.

There are a few counts of this clone. The chain employs TRBV5-5 and TRBJ1-5, with 8 bases matching TRBD1. The J segment lost 2 bases and the V segment lost 4 bases, leaving 8 bases of the junction unmatched. This CDR3 has 16 amino acids. The germline V gene has CDR1 SGHKS and CDR2 YYEKEE (reference sequence). The CDR3: CASSGGTGEGNQPQHF. DNA of the CDR3: TGTGCCAGCAGCGGCGGGACAGGAGAGGGCAATCAGCCCCAGCATTTT.

The V gene is TRBV27, the J gene TRBJ1-5; no reliable D call. Germline V gene data show CDR1 as MNHEY and CDR2 as SMNVEV (reference sequence). Trimming pared 2 bases from V and 9 bases from J, leaving 8 bases between. The CDR3 has 12 residues. The chain's CDR3 is CASSLVFRPQHF. The CDR3 nucleotides read TGTGCCAGCAGTTTAGTATTTCGGCCCCAGCATTTT.

The CDR3 DNA reads TGTGCCAGCAGCTTTTCAGGGGACAATGAAAAACTGTTTTTT. Its translation is CASSFSGDNEKLFF. The chain is built from TRBV7-9 and TRBJ1-4; D might be TRBD1 (6 bases). The CDR3 spans 14 residues. V lost 3 bases and J 5 bases, leaving 10 bases between the germline ends. Germline V gene sequence: CDR1 SEHNR, CDR2 FQNEAQ (reference sequence).

V and J are TRBV29-1 and TRBJ1-2; D gene uncertain. Per the germline V gene, CDR1 is SQVTM and CDR2 is ANQGSEA. The V and J ends lost 1 base and 4 bases respectively, with 16 bases between them. This CDR3 is 15 amino acids long. The CDR3 protein is CSVEVKAGNGYGYTF. The CDR3 DNA is TGCAGCGTTGAAGTTAAGGCGGGGAATGGCTATGGCTACACCTTC.

The chain combines TRBV29-1 with TRBJ2-4; 9 bases are shared with TRBD1. The CDR3 runs to 18 residues. Germline V lookup: CDR1 SQVTM, CDR2 ANQGSEA. V was pared by 6 bases and J by 1 base, with 16 bases of the junction left unmatched. Here the CDR3 reads CSVTPGQGGGWAKNIQYF. The DNA of the CDR3 is TGCAGCGTGACCCCGGGACAGGGAGGAGGTTGGGCCAAAAACATTCAGTACTTC.

This chain joins TRBV7-2 and TRBJ2-5; D unresolved. CDR1 is SGHTA and CDR2 is FQGNSA in the germline V gene. The CDR3 is 13 residues long. The V gene lost 5 bases and the J gene lost 11 bases, with 18 bases spanning the gap. The chain's CDR3 is CASSPWNWKEQYF. CDR3 bases: TGTGCCAGCAGCCCGTGGAATTGGAAGGAGCAGTACTTC.

The count of this clone is one. The V and J genes are TRBV28 and TRBJ2-7; TRBD2 might be the D (6 bases). The CDR3 is 15 residues long. V dropped 6 bases and J dropped 1 base, with 16 bases sitting between them. Germline V gives CDR1 MDHEN, CDR2 SYDVKM. The CDR3 reads CASSTPLARSYEQYF. CDR3 sequence (DNA): TGTGCCAGCAGCACGCCGCTAGCGCGGTCCTACGAGCAGTACTTC. The complete variable domain, with remaining parts taken from reference TRBV28 and TRBJ2-7, reads DVKVTQSSRYLVKRTGEKVFLECVQDMDHENMFWYRQDPGLGLRLIYFSYDVKMKEKGDIPEGYSVSREKKERFSLILESASTNQTSMYLCASSTPLARSYEQYFGPGTRLTVT.

The chain uses TRBV7-2 and TRBJ2-7; 12 positions agree with TRBD2. Per germline, CDR1 SGHTA and CDR2 FQGNSA. The CDR3 loop spans 14 amino acids. Trimming at V came to 5 bases and at J to 7 bases, leaving 6 bases not matched to a gene. The CDR3 coding sequence is TGTGCCAGCAGCCCCCCCGGGACTAGCGGGGAGCAGTACTTC. Translated, it gives CASSPPGTSGEQYF.

V and J are TRBV10-3 and TRBJ2-5; 7 bases align to TRBD2. V gave up 0 bases and J gave up 1 base; unmatched junction bases: 8. This CDR3 contains 17 residues. Per the germline V gene, CDR1 is ENHRY and CDR2 is SYGVKD. The CDR3 DNA reads TGTGCCATCAGTGAGTCGAGTTCGGGAGGCGTCCAAGAGACCCAGTACTTC. Encoded protein: CAISESSSGGVQETQYF.

The V and J genes are TRBV6-6 and TRBJ2-5; perhaps TRBD2 as D (5 bases). Trimming shortened V by 0 bases and J by 6 bases, and 14 bases separated the two germline ends. From germline, CDR1 is MNHNY and CDR2 SVGAGI (reference sequence). The CDR3 covers 15 residues. The chain's CDR3 is CASSYSSTLTKTQYF. As DNA, the CDR3 is TGTGCCAGCAGTTACTCCTCGACCTTGACTAAGACCCAGTACTTC.

The chain joins TRBV6-5 to TRBJ2-1, with 9 positions matching TRBD2. With 4 bases clipped from V and 6 bases from J, the junction kept 10 bases outside the gene matches. The germline CDR1 and CDR2 sequences are MNHEY and SVGAGI. The CDR3 has 16 residues. CDR3: CASSSLGVAGVNEQFF. CDR3 coding DNA: TGTGCCAGCAGTTCCCTCGGGGTAGCGGGGGTCAATGAGCAGTTCTTC.

The chain is built from TRBV7-3 and TRBJ2-3; TRBD2 matches at 11 bases. V gave up 6 bases and J gave up 4 bases; unmatched junction bases: 9. The germline CDR1 and CDR2 sequences are SGHTA and FQGTGA. This CDR3 has 16 residues. The CDR3 loop is CASSPDSGRAPDTQYF. CDR3 coding DNA: TGTGCCAGCAGTCCCGATAGCGGGAGGGCCCCAGATACGCAGTATTTT.

The V call is TRBV7-2, the J call TRBJ1-1, with D possibly matching TRBD1 (5 bases). CDR1 and CDR2 from the germline V gene are SGHTA and FQGNSA. With 3 bases removed from V and 6 bases from J, the gap between germline ends came to 14 bases. This CDR3 region has 14 residues. The CDR3 sequence is CASSFAMGGPEAFF. CDR3 nucleotide sequence: TGTGCCAGCAGCTTCGCGATGGGGGGACCTGAAGCTTTCTTT.

This chain joins TRBV7-2 and TRBJ1-1; tentative D call: TRBD1 (6 bases). The CDR3 sequence is 15 residues long. The V gene's germline CDR1 is SGHTA and CDR2 FQGNSA. The V gene lost 8 bases and the J gene lost 1 base, with 17 bases spanning the gap. CDR3 bases: TGTGCCAGCTCCAAAGGACAGCGAGGGAACACTGAAGCTTTCTTT. Translating it yields CASSKGQRGNTEAFF.

V is TRBV28 and J is TRBJ2-5; 10 bases line up with TRBD2. Germline loops: CDR1 MDHEN, CDR2 SYDVKM. After removal of 3 bases from V and 3 bases from J, the junction contained 7 bases not matched to a gene. The CDR3 runs 16 residues. The DNA for the CDR3 is TGTGCCAGCAGTTTCGGTCCCCTAGCGGGAGAAGAGACCCAGTACTTC. Encoded protein: CASSFGPLAGEETQYF.